The 27 T cell receptor beta chains presented below share a single source sample, sequenced in a study of cytomegalovirus exposure and HLA in healthy donors. Profiled with immunoSEQ multiplex PCR; TCRdb holds only in-frame clones, not every one. The sample shows around 160,000 clones, around 89% of them seen only once. The specimen was PBMCs. The receptors shown here come from a man in his late teens or twenties in good health and CMV-seronegative.

The chain is built from TRBV7-9 and TRBJ1-2; 11 bases are shared with TRBD1. Looked up from germline, CDR1 is SEHNR and CDR2 is FQNEAQ (reference sequence). The CDR3 has 16 residues. The V segment lost 2 bases and the J segment 8 bases; nucleotides outside the gene matches: 10. The CDR3 DNA sequence: TGTGCCAGCAGCTTATCGAGGGACAGGGGGAAAGAGGGCTACACCTTC. Its protein product is CASSLSRDRGKEGYTF.

CDR3 DNA sequence: TGTGCCAGCAACCCGGGACTGAACACCGGGGAGCTGTTTTTT. As protein: CASNPGLNTGELFF. The chain couples TRBV13 to TRBJ2-2; D possibly corresponds to TRBD2 (6 bases). This CDR3 spans 14 amino acids. The V and J ends lost 7 bases and 1 base respectively, with 10 bases between them. Germline V gene data show CDR1 as PRHDT and CDR2 as FYEKMQ (reference sequence).

The chain carries TRBV5-4 and TRBJ2-7; TRBD2 aligns across 10 bases. Trimming took 3 bases from V and 3 from J; bases not matched to a gene: 6. The germline V gene encodes CDR1 SGHNT and CDR2 YYREEE (reference sequence). This CDR3 contains 15 residues. The CDR3 DNA reads as TGTGCCAGCAGCTCACCAGGACTAGCGGACTACGAGCAGTACTTC. This sequence encodes CASSSPGLADYEQYF.

The chain joins TRBV5-4 to TRBJ2-1; 7 positions agree with TRBD2. CDR3 size: 14 residues. The V gene end was trimmed by 0 bases and the J gene end by 12 bases; junction bases not matched to a gene: 9. Germline CDR1 is SGHNT and CDR2 is YYREEE (reference sequence). DNA of the CDR3: TGTGCCAGCAGCTTGGAACGAACGGGCGGGGGGCAGTTCTTC. Its protein is CASSLERTGGGQFF.

The chain combines TRBV7-9 with TRBJ2-1, with a tentative D call TRBD2 (7 bases). This CDR3 has 12 residues. Trimming removed 6 bases from V and 8 bases from J, with 11 bases in between. CDR1 is SEHNR and CDR2 is FQNEAQ in the germline V gene (reference sequence). The CDR3 loop is CASRGGRDEQFF. CDR3 coding DNA: TGTGCCAGCAGAGGGGGGAGGGATGAGCAGTTCTTC.

J is TRBJ1-3 and V is TRBV5-1; D is unclear. CDR1 and CDR2 from the germline V gene are SGHRS and YFSETQ. The CDR3 is made up of 14 amino acids. The V and J ends lost 1 base and 5 bases respectively, with 10 bases between them. The CDR3 DNA reads as TGCGCCAGCAGCTTGACGAGCCAAAGAAACACCATATATTTT. It translates to CASSLTSQRNTIYF.

V usage is TRBV28 and J usage is TRBJ1-5; a possible D gene is TRBD1 (6 bases). CDR3 size: 17 residues. The germline V and J ends were trimmed by 3 bases and 2 bases, with 17 bases remaining between them. Germline V gene lookup returns CDR1 MDHEN and CDR2 SYDVKM. The CDR3 bases are TGTGCCAGCAGTTTCCCCGGACGGACAGAACGCAATCAGCCCCAGCATTTT. Amino acid sequence: CASSFPGRTERNQPQHF.

The V and J genes are TRBV15 and TRBJ2-3; D may be TRBD2 (5 bases). The V end lost 1 base, the J end lost 0 bases, and 11 bases lay between the germline ends. The CDR3 runs 16 residues. The germline V gene encodes CDR1 LNHNV and CDR2 YYDKDF (reference sequence). CDR3 in amino acids: CATSRGLGESTDTQYF. CDR3 DNA: TGTGCCACCAGCAGAGGACTGGGAGAAAGCACAGATACGCAGTATTTT.

V gene TRBV6-1 combines with J gene TRBJ2-7; D is unresolved. Looked up from germline, CDR1 is MNHNS and CDR2 is SASEGT. The CDR3 covers 12 residues. V dropped 4 bases and J dropped 7 bases, with 11 bases sitting between them. The CDR3: CASSATDLEQYV. DNA of the CDR3: TGTGCCAGCAGTGCGACCGACCTGGAGCAGTACGTC.

The chain couples TRBV6-5 to TRBJ1-3, with unresolved D. The germline gives CDR1 MNHEY, CDR2 SVGAGI. The V gene lost 0 bases and the J gene lost 0 bases, with 9 bases spanning the gap. This CDR3 region has 16 residues. DNA of the CDR3: TGTGCCAGCAGTTACTCGGGTAGGAGCTCTGGAAACACCATATATTTT. Amino acids: CASSYSGRSSGNTIYF.

The V gene is TRBV5-1, the J gene TRBJ2-1, with 7 positions matching TRBD2. Germline CDR1 SGHRS, CDR2 YFSETQ. The CDR3 sequence is 19 residues long. V lost 0 bases to trimming and J lost 1 base; unmatched junction nucleotides: 13. CDR3 loop: CASSLVGTLGGTSYNEQFF. The CDR3, as DNA: TGCGCCAGCAGCTTGGTTGGAACCCTCGGGGGGACTTCCTACAATGAGCAGTTCTTC.

The chain joins TRBV15 to TRBJ2-3, with 13 bases that match TRBD2. Unmatched junction bases numbered 24, after V lost 8 bases and J lost 4 bases. CDR3 size: 21 residues. The germline V gene has CDR1 LNHNV and CDR2 YYDKDF (reference sequence). CDR3 DNA sequence: TGTGCCACCGAGAACTCCCGGTCGGCTCCGACTAGCGGGAGGCCTTCAGATACGCAGTATTTT. It codes for CATENSRSAPTSGRPSDTQYF.

The chain carries TRBV5-1 and TRBJ2-5; tentatively, D is TRBD1 (6 bases). Deletions cut 5 bases from V and 2 bases from J, with 19 bases between. The germline V gene has CDR1 SGHRS and CDR2 YFSETQ. This CDR3 is 16 amino acids long. The CDR3: CASSAVLGTRQETQYF. The CDR3 coding sequence is TGCGCCAGCAGTGCTGTACTAGGGACAAGACAAGAGACCCAGTACTTC.

This clone was seen a few times. The V and J genes are TRBV7-9 and TRBJ1-5, with D possibly matching TRBD1 (6 bases). The CDR3 runs 14 residues. V lost 3 bases and J 6 bases, leaving 12 bases between the germline ends. CDR1 SEHNR and CDR2 FQNEAQ come from the germline V gene (reference sequence). The CDR3 reads CASSLPGDTQPQHF. CDR3 in DNA: TGTGCCAGCAGCTTGCCAGGGGATACTCAGCCCCAGCATTTT.

The rearrangement uses TRBV2 and TRBJ2-3; D is unclear. Per germline, CDR1 SNHLY and CDR2 FYNNEI. V dropped 4 bases and J dropped 6 bases, with 14 bases sitting between them. The CDR3 has 14 residues. The CDR3 sequence is CASSAPSSSDTQYF. CDR3 nucleotides: TGTGCCAGCAGTGCCCCGAGTTCCTCGGATACGCAGTATTTT.

The chain recombines TRBV27 with TRBJ2-1; 7 bases match TRBD1. V trimming: 6 bases; J trimming: 8 bases; junction bases outside the gene matches: 10. This CDR3 has 14 residues. Germline V CDR1 and CDR2: MNHEY, SMNVEV (reference sequence). CDR3 bases: TGTGCCAGCAGCCTCATGACAGGGTTCCATGAGCAGTTCTTC. Translated, it gives CASSLMTGFHEQFF.

The chain links TRBV6-1 to TRBJ1-4; 8 positions agree with TRBD1. CDR3 length: 13 amino acids. V lost 6 bases and J lost 5; bases outside the gene matches: 2. CDR1 and CDR2 from the germline V gene are MNHNS and SASEGT. The CDR3 region has the DNA TGTGCCAGCAGAAGGACAGGGAATGAAAAACTGTTTTTT. This gives the protein CASRRTGNEKLFF.

The chain joins TRBV27 to TRBJ1-2; D is uncertain. This CDR3 contains 16 residues. Trimming removed 2 bases at V and 3 bases at J, with 16 bases between. The germline CDR1 and CDR2 sequences are MNHEY and SMNVEV (reference sequence). The CDR3 DNA is TGTGCCAGCAGTTTAAAATTCAATCCGGGAGACTATGGCTACACCTTC. Translation: CASSLKFNPGDYGYTF.

The rearrangement joins TRBV6-1 to TRBJ2-5; weak D call: TRBD1 (5 bases). The CDR3 is made up of 15 amino acids. CDR1 and CDR2 from the germline V gene are MNHNS and SASEGT. The germline V and J ends were trimmed by 1 base and 5 bases, with 14 bases remaining between them. The CDR3 nucleotides read TGTGCCAGCAGTGAAGTAAAGGGGCTGGTGGAGACCCAGTACTTC. Amino acid sequence: CASSEVKGLVETQYF.

V is TRBV29-1 and J is TRBJ2-1; D perhaps matches TRBD2 (6 bases). Germline values: CDR1 SQVTM, CDR2 ANQGSEA. V lost 3 bases to trimming and J lost 5 bases, with 17 bases between them. CDR3 length: 15 amino acids. The CDR3 sequence is CSVDLARTTNNEQFF. The CDR3 DNA sequence: TGCAGCGTTGACTTGGCGAGGACTACTAACAATGAGCAGTTCTTC.

This chain joins TRBV7-2 and TRBJ1-6, with 7 bases lining up with TRBD1. The germline V gene has CDR1 SGHTA and CDR2 FQGNSA. V lost 5 bases to trimming and J lost 0 bases; unmatched junction nucleotides: 10. This CDR3 spans 18 amino acids. CDR3 sequence: CASSRDRVQSSYNSPLHF. The DNA for the CDR3 is TGTGCCAGCAGCAGAGACAGGGTGCAGAGCTCCTATAATTCACCCCTCCACTTT.

The chain carries TRBV25-1 and TRBJ2-7; 7 bases match TRBD2. Germline V gene sequence: CDR1 MGHDK, CDR2 SYGVNS. V shed 5 bases and J 3 bases; nucleotides not matched to a gene: 7. This CDR3 spans 14 amino acids. CDR3 amino acids: CASSPRDYVYEQYF. In DNA, the CDR3 is TGTGCCAGCAGTCCCCGGGACTACGTCTACGAGCAGTACTTC.

The rearrangement uses TRBV7-2 and TRBJ1-5; 8 positions match TRBD1. The V and J ends lost 5 bases and 0 bases, in that order; junction bases with no gene match: 3. The germline CDR1 and CDR2 sequences are SGHTA and FQGNSA. This CDR3 has 15 amino acids. CDR3 sequence (DNA): TGTGCCAGCAGCCTAGGACAGGGTAGCAATCAGCCCCAGCATTTT. Its translation is CASSLGQGSNQPQHF.

The V gene is TRBV27, the J gene TRBJ2-7; no clear D. The germline V and J ends were trimmed by 3 bases and 2 bases, with 8 bases remaining between them. Per germline, CDR1 MNHEY and CDR2 SMNVEV (reference sequence). This CDR3 region has 13 residues. The CDR3 here is CASSFVPPYEQYF. In nucleotides, the CDR3 is TGTGCCAGCAGTTTCGTTCCCCCCTACGAGCAGTACTTC.

The chain carries TRBV29-1 and TRBJ2-7; tentatively, D is TRBD2 (6 bases). Trimming removed 5 bases from V and 7 bases from J, with 18 bases in between. Germline CDR1 SQVTM, CDR2 ANQGSEA. There are 13 residues in the CDR3. The CDR3 sequence is CSVSPEAGGEQYV. In DNA, the CDR3 is TGCAGCGTTTCCCCGGAAGCGGGCGGAGAGCAGTACGTC.

This chain uses TRBV19 with TRBJ1-1, with D uncertain. V was clipped by 8 bases and J by 5 bases, with 21 bases between them. CDR1 is LNHDA and CDR2 is SQIVND in the germline V gene (reference sequence). The CDR3 is 15 amino acids. The CDR3 DNA follows: TGTGCCAGTGTAAACGAGCCCCGTAGCTGGACTGAAGCTTTCTTT. This translates into CASVNEPRSWTEAFF.

V gene TRBV19 combines with J gene TRBJ2-7, with no clear D. CDR1 is LNHDA and CDR2 is SQIVND in the germline V gene (reference sequence). V dropped 3 bases and J dropped 0 bases, with 12 bases sitting between them. The CDR3 covers 15 residues. The CDR3 DNA follows: TGTGCCAGTAGTATCCAGACTGCGAGCTCCTACGAGCAGTACTTC. This translates into CASSIQTASSYEQYF.